The rows below give T cell receptor beta chains drawn from one sample of a study of chemoradiotherapy in HPV16-positive cancers. The repertoire was sequenced with immunoSEQ multiplex PCR; TCRdb's copy has only in-frame clones and lacks some. The sample has more than 15,000 clones, 90% seen once. The starting material was blood, obtained from a patient who underwent chemoradiotherapy. The receptors here all came from a human donor with HPV-associated anogenital cancer. The CDR3 runs from the conserved cysteine through the conserved F or W. The order of the fields is J gene, D gene, V gene, CDR3 protein. The D gene is left open where the match is weak.

J: TRBJ2-7; D: TRBD2; V: TRBV4-1; CDR3: CASSQGLAGAYEQYF
J: TRBJ2-1; D: .; V: TRBV7-6; CDR3: CASSLVGGGDEQFF
J: TRBJ2-1; D: TRBD2; V: TRBV5-1; CDR3: CASSKGLAPGNEQFF
J: TRBJ1-2; D: .; V: TRBV14; CDR3: CASSQGGRAGYTF
J: TRBJ1-5; D: .; V: TRBV7-9; CDR3: CASRQGETGPQHF
J: TRBJ2-1; D: .; V: TRBV7-8; CDR3: CASSLAGDPYNEQFF
J: TRBJ1-2; D: TRBD1; V: TRBV7-9; CDR3: CASSWSDRVYDYGYTF
J: TRBJ2-5; D: .; V: TRBV30; CDR3: CAWSGPGRTQYF
J: TRBJ2-5; D: .; V: TRBV20-1; CDR3: CSAIIEETQYF
J: TRBJ2-5; D: TRBD1; V: TRBV9; CDR3: CASSVGGQGETQYF
J: TRBJ1-6; D: TRBD1; V: TRBV5-1; CDR3: CASSPEGQGGSPLHF
J: TRBJ2-3; D: .; V: TRBV5-1; CDR3: CASSLTDTQYF
J: TRBJ2-3; D: TRBD1; V: TRBV9; CDR3: CASSVGQGTDTQYF
J: .; D: .; V: TRBV30; CDR3: CAWSVQSAYEQYF
J: TRBJ1-1; D: TRBD1; V: TRBV10-1; CDR3: CASRGTGDTEAFF
J: TRBJ1-5; D: .; V: TRBV7-8; CDR3: CASSLAGGAGGNQPQHF
J: TRBJ1-6; D: TRBD1; V: TRBV30; CDR3: CAWSRGGTGGNSPLHF
J: TRBJ2-3; D: TRBD2; V: TRBV29-1; CDR3: CSVDPAGGSVDTQYF
J: TRBJ2-5; D: TRBD1; V: TRBV2; CDR3: CASSWDRGRRETQYF
J: TRBJ2-7; D: .; V: TRBV19; CDR3: CASSTTSGTEHEQYF
J: TRBJ1-5; D: .; V: TRBV19; CDR3: CASSIPGEYNQPQHF
J: TRBJ1-2; D: .; V: TRBV25-1; CDR3: CASSESTDGYTF
J: TRBJ1-1; D: .; V: TRBV2; CDR3: CASSAVRRDTEAFF
J: TRBJ1-1; D: .; V: TRBV30; CDR3: CAYFFSPLEGNTEAFF
J: TRBJ2-1; D: .; V: TRBV27; CDR3: CASRGGGSGYNEQFF